The 15 T cell receptor beta chains below come from one sample, sequenced in a study of blood T cell repertoires in COVID-19. Repertoires were generated with immunoSEQ multiplex PCR, while TCRdb's copy carries only in-frame clones and drops some. Of about 110,000 clones in the sample, 84% were seen once. Source material: peripheral blood. The origin of the receptors is a woman aged 80 or over with active or convalescent COVID-19.

The V gene is TRBV6-5, the J gene TRBJ2-5; D might be TRBD1 (5 bases). V lost 1 base and J lost 1, with 10 bases in between. The CDR3 consists of 15 residues. Germline assignment: CDR1 MNHEY and CDR2 SVGAGI. CDR3: CASSYYGAIQETQYF. DNA of the CDR3: TGTGCCAGCAGTTACTATGGGGCGATCCAAGAGACCCAGTACTTC.

This clone appeared a single time. The chain recombines TRBV24-1 with TRBJ1-2; 9 positions agree with TRBD1. This CDR3 contains 14 residues. Germline CDR1 is KGHDR and CDR2 is SFDVKD. V lost 4 bases to trimming and J lost 8 bases; unmatched junction nucleotides: 7. In DNA form, the CDR3 reads TGTGCCACCAGTGACACAGGGGGCGCTTGGGGCTACACCTTC. This encodes CATSDTGGAWGYTF.

The genes are TRBV11-2 and TRBJ2-7; D not resolved. CDR3 length: 12 amino acids. V was trimmed by 2 bases and J by 4 bases, leaving 6 bases between them. CDR1 SGHAT and CDR2 FQNNGV come from the germline V gene. In nucleotides, the CDR3 is TGTGCCAGCAGCTTACACAGTTACGAGCAGTACTTC. This gives the protein CASSLHSYEQYF.

The V call is TRBV3-1 (or the pseudogene TRBV3-2), the J call TRBJ1-2; no definite D call. The germline V gene has CDR1 LGHDT and CDR2 YNNKEL (reference sequence). Trimming took off 2 bases at V and 7 bases at J, with 8 bases between the two ends. The CDR3 extends over 12 amino acids. In DNA, the CDR3 is TGTGCCAGCAGCCAATCTACTTCTGGCTACACCTTC. As protein: CASSQSTSGYTF.

The count of this clone is one. This chain uses TRBV11-3 with TRBJ2-1; 11 positions agree with TRBD2. J gave up 4 bases and V 3 bases, and 2 bases lay outside the gene matches. The CDR3 runs 15 residues. The germline V gene encodes CDR1 SGHNT and CDR2 YENEEA. CDR3 DNA: TGTGCCAGCAGCTTGACTAGCGGGATATACAATGAGCAGTTCTTC. This sequence encodes CASSLTSGIYNEQFF.

J is TRBJ2-1 and V is TRBV10-3; 7 positions agree with TRBD1. Germline V gene data show CDR1 as ENHRY and CDR2 as SYGVKD. This CDR3 region has 15 residues. With V trimmed by 3 bases and J by 5 bases, 7 bases remained unmatched. In nucleotides, the CDR3 is TGTGCCATCAGTGACCTCCAGGGGGATAACAATGAGCAGTTCTTC. As protein: CAISDLQGDNNEQFF.

The V gene is TRBV5-4, the J gene TRBJ2-3, with 12 positions matching TRBD2. CDR3 size: 15 residues. J was trimmed by 6 bases and V by 4 bases; bases with no gene match: 6. Germline V gives CDR1 SGHNT, CDR2 YYREEE (reference sequence). In DNA, the CDR3 is TGTGCCAGCAGCCTAGCGGGAGGGACCACTGATACGCAGTATTTT. This encodes CASSLAGGTTDTQYF.

This chain links TRBV6-5 with TRBJ2-3, with 7 bases that match TRBD2. Trimming at V came to 7 bases and at J to 4 bases, leaving 11 bases not matched to a gene. From germline, CDR1 is MNHEY and CDR2 SVGAGI. This CDR3 contains 15 residues. CDR3 bases: TGTGCCAGCAAGCCCCCGGGACTACCCCCAGATACGCAGTATTTT. This gives the protein CASKPPGLPPDTQYF.

The chain uses TRBV30 and TRBJ1-1, with 9 bases lining up with TRBD1. The germline V gene encodes CDR1 GTSNPN and CDR2 SVGIG (reference sequence). Trimming cost V 5 bases and J 1 base; bases outside gene matches: 2. There are 13 residues in the CDR3. As DNA, the CDR3 is TGTGCCTGGGACAGGGGGGAGAACACTGAAGCTTTCTTT. This gives the protein CAWDRGENTEAFF. Complete variable domain (other parts from reference TRBV30 and TRBJ1-1): SQTIHQWPATLVQPVGSPLSLECTVEGTSNPNLYWYRQAAGRGLQLLFYSVGIGQISSEVPQNLSASRPQDRQFILSSKKLLLSDSGFYLCAWDRGENTEAFFGQGTRLTVV.

The CDR3, as DNA: TGTGCCAGTAGTATTATCTTACCGGCAGGACTTTCCGATACGCAGTATTTT. This translates into CASSIILPAGLSDTQYF. J is TRBJ2-3 and V is TRBV19; possibly TRBD2 for D (5 bases). V lost 3 bases to trimming and J lost 6 bases, with 22 bases between them. CDR3 size: 17 residues. CDR1 LNHDA and CDR2 SQIVND come from the germline V gene (reference sequence). Based on the CDR3 plus reference TRBV19 and TRBJ2-3, the full variable domain is DGGITQSPKYLFRKEGQNVTLSCEQNLNHDAMYWYRQDPGQGLRLIYYSQIVNDFQKGDIAEGYSVSREKKESFPLTVTSAQKNPTAFYLCASSIILPAGLSDTQYFGPGTRLTVL.

This rearrangement joins TRBV12-3 or TRBV12-4 to TRBJ1-5; no definite D call. The CDR3 totals 12 residues. The V gene lost 7 bases and the J gene lost 7 bases, with 11 bases spanning the gap. In nucleotides, the CDR3 is TGTGCCAGCACCTCAGGTCGGCAGCCCCAGCATTTT. This gives the protein CASTSGRQPQHF.

The V call is TRBV28, the J call TRBJ1-5, with D uncertain. Germline V gives CDR1 MDHEN, CDR2 SYDVKM. Trimming took off 7 bases at V and 4 bases at J, with 8 bases between the two ends. The CDR3 sequence is 12 residues long. The CDR3 sequence: CASIYGNQPQHF. CDR3 coding DNA: TGTGCCAGCATCTACGGGAATCAGCCCCAGCATTTT.

This clone appeared a few times. The rearrangement joins TRBV6-5 to TRBJ1-3, with D tentatively TRBD1 (6 bases). The CDR3 is 13 residues long. Trimming took off 5 bases at V and 5 bases at J, with 10 bases between the two ends. The V gene's germline CDR1 is MNHEY and CDR2 SVGAGI. For the CDR3, the DNA is TGTGCCAGCAGTCAACAGGGAAGAAACACCATATATTTT. Protein product: CASSQQGRNTIYF.

The genes are TRBV19 and TRBJ2-1, with D maybe TRBD2 (6 bases). V was pared by 11 bases and J by 2 bases, with 19 bases between. This CDR3 contains 15 residues. Germline values: CDR1 LNHDA, CDR2 SQIVND (reference sequence). The chain's CDR3 is CAARTQGGPYNEQFF. Written as DNA, the CDR3 is TGTGCCGCTCGGACGCAGGGAGGACCCTACAATGAGCAGTTCTTC. Variable domain in full (rest from reference TRBV19 and TRBJ2-1): DGGITQSPKYLFRKEGQNVTLSCEQNLNHDAMYWYRQDPGQGLRLIYYSQIVNDFQKGDIAEGYSVSREKKESFPLTVTSAQKNPTAFYLCAARTQGGPYNEQFFGPGTRLTVL.

V usage is TRBV2 and J usage is TRBJ1-4; the match to TRBD1 covers 7 bases. V shed 6 bases, J shed 3 bases, and the junction held 4 bases outside the gene matches. The CDR3 consists of 14 residues. Germline loops: CDR1 SNHLY, CDR2 FYNNEI. CDR3 in DNA: TGTGCCAGCAGGCGGGACAGAGCTAATGAAAAACTGTTTTTT. Residues: CASRRDRANEKLFF. Combining the CDR3 with reference TRBV2 and TRBJ1-4 gives the whole variable domain EPEVTQTPSHQVTQMGQEVILRCVPISNHLYFYWYRQILGQKVEFLVSFYNNEISEKSEIFDDQFSVERPDGSNFTLKIRSTKLEDSAMYFCASRRDRANEKLFFGSGTQLSVL.